Here is one TCR beta chain with its context. No cognate antigen has been identified for it. One base away there is no much larger clone; base qualities are not given. V is cut back by 4 bases and J by 2 bases, with 3 bases in the junction unmatched. The CDR3 measures 15 amino acids from cysteine to phenylalanine. The read is trimmed to its CDR3 DNA, 45 bases read in frame from base 1. Based on the germline V gene, the CDR1 and CDR2 sequences are MDHEN and SYDVKM. These data come from a study of shared clonotypes between healthy human individuals (TCRdb year 2020). Some background on the complete study: The cohort included three men and a couple of women between 18 and 49 years of age. For each donor, three plates each were used for CD4 naive and CD4 memory, two plates were used for CD8 naive, and one plate was used for CD8 memory. To estimate repertoire size and how much clonotype sharing occurs between individuals, the study deeply sequenced the blood TCR repertoires of five healthy adults. To increase sequencing depth and limit assay-specific biases, TCR repertoire library preparation and sequencing were carried out by different laboratories using diverse techniques. Between about 0.85 and 10 billion PBMCs per donor were obtained by leukapheresis.

TCR CDR3 regions were amplified from genomic DNA by multiplex PCR using the deep immunoSEQ assay. Extracted genomic DNA from each cell subset was spread evenly across all wells of several immunoSEQ 96-well plates, with each plate serving as a replicate. For sorted subsets, roughly 200 ng genomic DNA, equal to 25,000 to 35,000 T cell genomes, was loaded into each replicate PCR. The purified libraries were quantified using a Qubit 3.0 fluorometer, sized with a Bioanalyzer 2100, and then quantified again using the KAPA Library Quantification kit. Each immunoSEQ 96-well plate was sequenced on its own single-read 150-cycle Illumina NextSeq 550 flow cell. On the authors' methods: Because only junctional sequences without quality scores were contained in the immunoSEQ output, filtering matching that applied to full-length reads could not be performed. Sequences were annotated with PyIR, a Python wrapper for IgBLAST v1.9, using IMGT germline references to assign V/J genes and CDR3. Any read was removed if the V/J assignment was weak (E-value above 1e-6), the CDR3 was missing, or the read contained stop codons, out-of-frame junctions, or ambiguous translated residues. V3J clonotypes were defined as sequences sharing an identical inferred V gene, J gene, and CDR3 amino acid sequence. To compute the percentage overlap between repertoires, the number of shared unique clonotypes was divided by the size of the smaller repertoire. Repertoire richness was assessed with RTK rarefaction, the Chao1 estimator, and Recon v2.1 estimates of unobserved clonotypes. Generation probabilities for all TCRbeta clonotypes obtained by the gDNA method from a handful of donors were computed using OLGA. TCRdb's version of the immuneACCESS table is confined to in-frame rearrangements and falls short of the full clone set. An unresolved V gene accounts for under half of the shortfall where checked; the remainder is of unknown origin. V and J calls and clone size come straight from that table; D and trimming were deduced from the DNA. This sample holds over a million clones; around 97% were observed only once. Clones ranked in the top ten supply 0.95% to 1.5% of the sample.

Findings and caveats that apply to the study as a whole: When a few donors were compared, the shared fraction of clonotypes was 5% to 6.5% for naive CD4, less than 4% for naive CD8, 2% to 2.5% for memory CD4, and 0.4% for memory CD8. Even with the large sequencing depth, rarefaction of the sorted-subset datasets indicated that sequencing was incomplete. Larger estimated clonotype richness was generally found for naive subsets than for memory subsets. Compared with non-shared clonotypes, clonotypes shared by all four sorted-subset donors had higher generation probabilities. Based on pairwise subsampling, the degree of clonotype sharing among donors was expected to be affected by sequencing depth. The small number of donors limited the genetic and exposure-history diversity represented. Sampling was restricted to blood, and TCR repertoires in tissue are likely to differ from TCR repertoires in blood.

The donors were healthy, HIV-negative adults with no recently reported acute infections or vaccinations. All donors were Caucasian adults living in Nashville, Tennessee, USA. CD4+ T cells were enriched by magnetic negative selection, after which naive cells were positively selected on CD45RA and the negative fraction was taken as the memory subset. Blood was obtained by leukapheresis, after which PBMCs were separated by Ficoll-Histopaque density gradient centrifugation and cryopreserved in liquid nitrogen vapor phase. Analytical flow cytometry was used to check the purity and quantity of each magnetically sorted T cell population. Genomic DNA was isolated from every sorted fraction and measured by UV absorbance on a Nanodrop 2000c.

This TCR was sampled from a man aged 30 to 45 in good health. What was sequenced was naive CD4+ T cells sorted from blood. In light of the paper, this sample's cell subset or site label describes: CD45RA+ positively selected. Recombination connected TRBV28 to TRBJ2-7, with 12 junctional bases fitting TRBD1. The CDR3 reads as follows: CASSSRDRGPYEQYF. The base sequence is TGTGCCAGCAGTTCCCGGGACAGGGGGCCCTACGAGCAGTACTTC.